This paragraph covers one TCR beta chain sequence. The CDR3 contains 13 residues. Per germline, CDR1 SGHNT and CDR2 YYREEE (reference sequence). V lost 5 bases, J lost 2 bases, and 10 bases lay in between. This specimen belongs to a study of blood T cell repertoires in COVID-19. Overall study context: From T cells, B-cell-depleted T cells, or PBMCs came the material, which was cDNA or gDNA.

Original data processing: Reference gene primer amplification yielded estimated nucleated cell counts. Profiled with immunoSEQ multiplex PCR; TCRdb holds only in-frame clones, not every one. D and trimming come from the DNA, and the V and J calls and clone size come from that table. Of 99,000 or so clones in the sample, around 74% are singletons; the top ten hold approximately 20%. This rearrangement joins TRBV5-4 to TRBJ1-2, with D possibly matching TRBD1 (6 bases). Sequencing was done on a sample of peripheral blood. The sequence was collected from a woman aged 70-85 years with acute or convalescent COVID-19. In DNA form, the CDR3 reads TGTGCCAGCAGGACACAGGGAAACTATGGCTACACCTTC. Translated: CASRTQGNYGYTF.